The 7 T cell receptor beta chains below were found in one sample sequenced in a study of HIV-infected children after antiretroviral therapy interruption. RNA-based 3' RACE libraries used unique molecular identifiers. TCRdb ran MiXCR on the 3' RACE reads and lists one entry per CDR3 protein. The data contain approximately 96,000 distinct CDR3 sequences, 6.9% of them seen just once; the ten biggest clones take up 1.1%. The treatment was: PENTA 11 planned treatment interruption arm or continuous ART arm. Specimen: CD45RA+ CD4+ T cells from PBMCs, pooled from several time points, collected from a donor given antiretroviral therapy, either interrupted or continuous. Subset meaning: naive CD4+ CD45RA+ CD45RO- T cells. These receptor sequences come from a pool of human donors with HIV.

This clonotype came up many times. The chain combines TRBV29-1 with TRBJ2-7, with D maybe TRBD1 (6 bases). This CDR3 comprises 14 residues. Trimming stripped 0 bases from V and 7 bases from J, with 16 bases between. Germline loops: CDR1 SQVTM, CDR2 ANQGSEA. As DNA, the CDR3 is TGCAGCGTTGAAGAGACCCACAGGGTTGGTGAGCAGTACTTC. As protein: CSVEETHRVGEQYF.

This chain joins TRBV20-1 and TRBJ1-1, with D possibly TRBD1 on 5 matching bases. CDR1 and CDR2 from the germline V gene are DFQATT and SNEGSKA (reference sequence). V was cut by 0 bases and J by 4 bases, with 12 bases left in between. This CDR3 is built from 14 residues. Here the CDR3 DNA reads TGCAGTGCTAGAGATTTAAGGGGCGTCACTGAAGCTTTCTTT. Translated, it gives CSARDLRGVTEAFF.

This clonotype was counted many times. CDR3 sequence: CAITQNPDTFYGYTF. The CDR3 DNA reads TGTGCCATCACCCAGAATCCGGACACCTTCTATGGCTACACCTTC. The chain has TRBV10-3 and TRBJ1-2; perhaps TRBD1 as D (5 bases). The germline CDR1 and CDR2 sequences are ENHRY and SYGVKD. The CDR3 consists of 15 residues. The ends were cut back, 7 bases at V and 4 bases at J, with 19 bases in the middle.

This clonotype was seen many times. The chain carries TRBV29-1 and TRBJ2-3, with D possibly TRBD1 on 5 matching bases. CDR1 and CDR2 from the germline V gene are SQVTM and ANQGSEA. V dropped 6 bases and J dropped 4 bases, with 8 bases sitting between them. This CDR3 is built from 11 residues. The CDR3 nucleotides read TGCAGCGTCAGGGTAGCAGATACGCAGTATTTT. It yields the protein CSVRVADTQYF.

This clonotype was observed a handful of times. The CDR3: CASSTPRQPGSNQPQHF. In DNA, the CDR3 is TGTGCCAGTAGTACCCCAAGACAACCGGGGAGCAATCAGCCCCAGCATTTT. The chain is built from TRBV19 and TRBJ1-5, with unresolved D. The CDR3 sequence is 17 residues long. V was pared by 4 bases and J by 1 base, with 17 bases between. Germline loops: CDR1 LNHDA, CDR2 SQIVND (reference sequence). The complete variable domain, with remaining parts taken from reference TRBV19 and TRBJ1-5, reads DGGITQSPKYLFRKEGQNVTLSCEQNLNHDAMYWYRQDPGQGLRLIYYSQIVNDFQKGDIAEGYSVSREKKESFPLTVTSAQKNPTAFYLCASSTPRQPGSNQPQHFGDGTRLSIL.

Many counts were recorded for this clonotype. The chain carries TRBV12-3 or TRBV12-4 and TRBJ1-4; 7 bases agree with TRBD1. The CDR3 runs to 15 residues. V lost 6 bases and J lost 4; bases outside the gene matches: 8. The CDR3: CASRTRDSFNEKLFF. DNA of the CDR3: TGTGCCAGCAGAACCCGGGACAGCTTTAATGAAAAACTGTTTTTT.

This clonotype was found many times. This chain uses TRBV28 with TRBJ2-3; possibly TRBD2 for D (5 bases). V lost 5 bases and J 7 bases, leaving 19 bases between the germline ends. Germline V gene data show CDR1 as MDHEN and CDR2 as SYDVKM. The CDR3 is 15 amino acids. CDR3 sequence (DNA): TGTGCCAGCAGTAGCGGTGGTGGGCCCGGGAATACGCAGTATTTT. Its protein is CASSSGGGPGNTQYF.